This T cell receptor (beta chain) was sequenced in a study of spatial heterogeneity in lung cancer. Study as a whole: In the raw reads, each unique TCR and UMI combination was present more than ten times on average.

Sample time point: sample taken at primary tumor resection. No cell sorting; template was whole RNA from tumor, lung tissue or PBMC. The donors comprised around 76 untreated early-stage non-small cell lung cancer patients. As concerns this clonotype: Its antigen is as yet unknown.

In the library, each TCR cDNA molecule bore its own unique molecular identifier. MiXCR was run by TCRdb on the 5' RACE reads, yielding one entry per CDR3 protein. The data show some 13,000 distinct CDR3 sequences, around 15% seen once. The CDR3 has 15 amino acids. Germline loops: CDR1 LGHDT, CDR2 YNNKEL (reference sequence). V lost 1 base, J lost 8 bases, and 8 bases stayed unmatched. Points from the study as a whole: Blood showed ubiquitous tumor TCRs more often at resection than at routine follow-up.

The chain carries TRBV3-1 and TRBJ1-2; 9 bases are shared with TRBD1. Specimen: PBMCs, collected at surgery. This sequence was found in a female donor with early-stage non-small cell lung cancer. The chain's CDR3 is CASSQVGRQGVGYTF. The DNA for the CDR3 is TGTGCCAGCAGCCAAGTGGGCCGACAGGGGGTCGGCTACACCTTC. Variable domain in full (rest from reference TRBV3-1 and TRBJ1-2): DTAVSQTPKYLVTQMGNDKSIKCEQNLGHDTMYWYKQDSKKFLKIMFSYNNKELIINETVPNRFSPKSPDKAHLNLHINSLELGDSAVYFCASSQVGRQGVGYTFGSGTRLTVV.